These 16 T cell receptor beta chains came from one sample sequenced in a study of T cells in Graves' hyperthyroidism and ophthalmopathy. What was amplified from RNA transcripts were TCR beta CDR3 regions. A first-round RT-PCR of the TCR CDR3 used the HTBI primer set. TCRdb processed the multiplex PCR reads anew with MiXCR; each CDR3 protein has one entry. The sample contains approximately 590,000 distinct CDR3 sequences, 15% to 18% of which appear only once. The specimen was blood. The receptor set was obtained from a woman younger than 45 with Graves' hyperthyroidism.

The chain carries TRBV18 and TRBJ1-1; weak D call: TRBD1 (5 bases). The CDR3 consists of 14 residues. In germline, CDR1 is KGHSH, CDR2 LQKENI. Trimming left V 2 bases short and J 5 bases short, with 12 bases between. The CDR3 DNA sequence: TGTGCCAGCTCACCATTCTCCAGGGAAACTGAAGCTTTCTTT. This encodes CASSPFSRETEAFF.

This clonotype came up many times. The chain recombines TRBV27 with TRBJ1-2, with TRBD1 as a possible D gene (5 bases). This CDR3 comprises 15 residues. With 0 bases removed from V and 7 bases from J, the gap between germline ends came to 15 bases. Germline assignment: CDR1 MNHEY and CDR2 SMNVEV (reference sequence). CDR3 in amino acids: CASSLSGTADGGYTF. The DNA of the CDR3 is TGTGCCAGCAGTTTATCGGGGACGGCTGATGGTGGCTACACCTTC.

The CDR3 protein is CASSEPGTDSPLHF. The CDR3 DNA is TGTGCCAGCAGTGAGCCCGGGACAGATTCACCCCTCCACTTT. The chain uses TRBV6-1 and TRBJ1-6, with TRBD1 matching 7 bases. From germline, CDR1 is MNHNS and CDR2 SASEGT. The CDR3 consists of 14 residues. V was pared by 3 bases and J by 8 bases, with 4 bases of the junction left unmatched.

The CDR3 DNA sequence: TGTGCCTTCGGGACCCGTAACAATCAGCCCCAGCATTTT. Its protein is CAFGTRNNQPQHF. The V gene is TRBV30, the J gene TRBJ1-5; TRBD1 might be the D (5 bases). The ends were cut back, 7 bases at V and 3 bases at J, with 13 bases in the middle. CDR3 length: 13 amino acids. Germline V gene sequence: CDR1 GTSNPN, CDR2 SVGIG (reference sequence).

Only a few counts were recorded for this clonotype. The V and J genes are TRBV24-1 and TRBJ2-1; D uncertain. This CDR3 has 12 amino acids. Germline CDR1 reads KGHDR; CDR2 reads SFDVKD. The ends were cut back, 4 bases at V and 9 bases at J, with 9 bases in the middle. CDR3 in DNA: TGTGCCACCAGTGAGGGCGTTGGTGAGCAGTTCTTC. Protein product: CATSEGVGEQFF.

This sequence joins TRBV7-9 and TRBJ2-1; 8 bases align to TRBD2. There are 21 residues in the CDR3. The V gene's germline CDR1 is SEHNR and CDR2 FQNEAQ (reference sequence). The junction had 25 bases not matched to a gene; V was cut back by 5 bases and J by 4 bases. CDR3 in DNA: TGTGCCAGCAGCCCACCCTCATCCCCCGACAGCGGGAGCCAAAAGTACAATGAGCAGTTCTTC. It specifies CASSPPSSPDSGSQKYNEQFF.

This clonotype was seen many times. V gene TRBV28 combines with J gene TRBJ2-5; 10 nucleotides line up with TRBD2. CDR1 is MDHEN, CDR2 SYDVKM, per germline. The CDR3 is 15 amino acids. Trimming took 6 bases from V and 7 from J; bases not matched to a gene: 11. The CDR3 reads CASRQAGGPVGTQYF. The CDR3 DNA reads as TGTGCCAGCAGGCAAGCGGGAGGGCCGGTTGGGACCCAGTACTTC.

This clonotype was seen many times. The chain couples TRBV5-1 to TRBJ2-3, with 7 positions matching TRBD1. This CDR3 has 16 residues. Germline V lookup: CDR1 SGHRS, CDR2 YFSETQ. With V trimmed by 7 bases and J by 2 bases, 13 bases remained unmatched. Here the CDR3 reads CASGKPNRGFTDTQYF. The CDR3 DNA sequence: TGCGCCAGCGGTAAACCTAACAGGGGATTCACAGATACGCAGTATTTT.

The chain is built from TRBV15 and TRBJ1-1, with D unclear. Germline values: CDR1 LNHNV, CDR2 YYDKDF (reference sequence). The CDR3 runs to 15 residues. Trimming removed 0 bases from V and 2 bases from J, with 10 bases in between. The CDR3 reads CATSRDNTPNTEAFF. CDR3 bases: TGTGCCACCAGCAGAGATAACACACCAAACACTGAAGCTTTCTTT.

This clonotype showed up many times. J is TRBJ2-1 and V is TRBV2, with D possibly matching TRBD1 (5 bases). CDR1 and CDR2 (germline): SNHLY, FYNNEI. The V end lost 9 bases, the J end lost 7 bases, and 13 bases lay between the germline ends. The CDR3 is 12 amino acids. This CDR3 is CASQGSANEQFF. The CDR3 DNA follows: TGTGCCAGTCAGGGTTCAGCTAATGAGCAGTTCTTC.

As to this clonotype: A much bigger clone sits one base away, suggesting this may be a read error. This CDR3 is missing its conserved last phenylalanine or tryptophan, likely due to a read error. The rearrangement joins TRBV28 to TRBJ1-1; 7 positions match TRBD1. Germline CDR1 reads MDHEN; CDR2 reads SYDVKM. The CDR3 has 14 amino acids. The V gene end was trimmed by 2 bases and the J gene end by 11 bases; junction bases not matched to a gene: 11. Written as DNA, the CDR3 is TGTGCCAGCAGTTTAAGCATGACAGGGCGTCAGGCTTTCCTT. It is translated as CASSLSMTGRQAFL.

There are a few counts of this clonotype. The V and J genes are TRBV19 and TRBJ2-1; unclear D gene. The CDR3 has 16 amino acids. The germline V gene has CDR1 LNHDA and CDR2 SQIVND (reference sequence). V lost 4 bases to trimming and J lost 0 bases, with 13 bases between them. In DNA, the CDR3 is TGTGCCAGTAGTACCAGGACGGCGAGCTCCTACAATGAGCAGTTCTTC. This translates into CASSTRTASSYNEQFF.

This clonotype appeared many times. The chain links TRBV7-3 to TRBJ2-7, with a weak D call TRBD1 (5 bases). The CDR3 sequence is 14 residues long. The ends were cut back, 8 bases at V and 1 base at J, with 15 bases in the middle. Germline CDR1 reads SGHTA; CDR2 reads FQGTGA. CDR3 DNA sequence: TGTGCCAGCTCCCCCCAGGGTGATTCCTACGAGCAGTACTTC. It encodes CASSPQGDSYEQYF.

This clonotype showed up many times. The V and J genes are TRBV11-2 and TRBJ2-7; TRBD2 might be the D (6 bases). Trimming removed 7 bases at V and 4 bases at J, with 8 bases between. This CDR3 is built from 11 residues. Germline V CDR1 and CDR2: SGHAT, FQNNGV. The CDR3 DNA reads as TGTGCCAGCAAGGCGGGGTACGAGCAGTACTTC. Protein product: CASKAGYEQYF.

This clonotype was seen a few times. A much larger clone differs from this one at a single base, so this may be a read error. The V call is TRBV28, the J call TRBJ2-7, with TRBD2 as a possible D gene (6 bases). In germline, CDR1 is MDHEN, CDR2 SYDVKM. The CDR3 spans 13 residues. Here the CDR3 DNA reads TGTGCCACTTGTATGGGAGGTTCCTACGAGCGGTACTTC. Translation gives CATCMGGSYERYF.

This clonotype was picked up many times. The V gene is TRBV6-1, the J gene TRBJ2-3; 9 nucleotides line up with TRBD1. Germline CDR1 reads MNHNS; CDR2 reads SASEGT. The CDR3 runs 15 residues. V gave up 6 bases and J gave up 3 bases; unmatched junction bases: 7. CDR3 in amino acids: CASRRRDRVTDTQYF. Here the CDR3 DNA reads TGTGCCAGCAGACGCCGGGACAGGGTAACAGATACGCAGTATTTT.